A single sample is the source of the 24 T cell receptor beta chains below, sequenced in a study of identifying expanded T cells in peripheral blood. Sequenced by immunoSEQ multiplex PCR; TCRdb stores in-frame clones only, minus some. Of about 98,000 clones in the sample, 70% to 90% were seen once. Sequencing was done on a sample of blood. These receptors originate from a person between 18 and 75 years old in good health.

V is TRBV4-1 and J is TRBJ2-2, with 7 bases lining up with TRBD2. Germline assignment: CDR1 MGHRA and CDR2 YSYEKL. V lost 1 base, J lost 2 bases, and 1 base stayed unmatched. The CDR3 length is 15 residues. The CDR3 bases are TGCGCCAGCAGCCAAGGCGGGGGAAACACCGGGGAGCTGTTTTTT. Translated: CASSQGGGNTGELFF.

This chain links TRBV4-1 with TRBJ2-1; D unclear. Trimming removed 0 bases at V and 7 bases at J, with 13 bases between. The germline V gene encodes CDR1 MGHRA and CDR2 YSYEKL. This CDR3 comprises 15 residues. In DNA, the CDR3 is TGCGCCAGCAGCCAAGATGGCTCGCCGCCGAATGAGCAGTTCTTC. Protein product: CASSQDGSPPNEQFF.

This clone was detected once. This rearrangement joins TRBV5-1 to TRBJ2-2; the D gene is possibly TRBD2 (5 bases). Trimming took 1 base from V and 5 from J, leaving 9 bases between them. The CDR3 is 14 residues long. The germline V gene has CDR1 SGHRS and CDR2 YFSETQ. Here the CDR3 DNA reads TGCGCCAGCAGCTTGCGGGGTCAGACCGGGGAGCTGTTTTTT. Translated, it gives CASSLRGQTGELFF.

The V and J genes are TRBV6-4 and TRBJ1-3; D not certain. The germline CDR1 and CDR2 sequences are MRHNA and SNTAGT. This CDR3 contains 14 residues. V was pared by 6 bases and J by 4 bases, with 13 bases between. The CDR3 loop reads CASRSGSTGNTIYF. In DNA, the CDR3 is TGTGCCAGCAGGTCCGGGAGTACGGGAAACACCATATATTTT.

J is TRBJ2-1 and V is TRBV5-8; the match to TRBD1 covers 9 bases. The germline gives CDR1 SGHTS, CDR2 YDEGEE. CDR3 length equals 15 residues. V shed 3 bases, J shed 6 bases, and the junction held 7 bases outside the gene matches. The CDR3 DNA sequence: TGTGCCAGCAGCTACCGGGACAGGGCCCCCAATGAGCAGTTCTTC. Translated: CASSYRDRAPNEQFF.

The chain combines TRBV7-9 with TRBJ2-7; D may match TRBD1 or TRBD2 (6 bases each). CDR3 length equals 16 residues. Trimming shortened V by 0 bases and J by 2 bases, and 14 bases separated the two germline ends. From germline, CDR1 is SEHNR and CDR2 FQNEAQ (reference sequence). CDR3 sequence: CASSLAGQGRTYEQYF. The CDR3 region has the DNA TGTGCCAGCAGCTTAGCGGGGCAGGGGAGGACCTACGAGCAGTACTTC.

The rearrangement links TRBV27 to TRBJ1-2; TRBD1 matches 10 bases. V was pared by 1 base and J by 2 bases, with 7 bases of the junction left unmatched. From germline, CDR1 is MNHEY and CDR2 SMNVEV (reference sequence). This CDR3 is built from 17 residues. The CDR3 protein is CASSLWAGGQGNYGYTF. CDR3 DNA sequence: TGTGCCAGCAGTTTATGGGCCGGGGGACAGGGGAACTATGGCTACACCTTC.

The J gene is TRBJ2-2, the V gene TRBV27, with TRBD2 identical over 7 bases. The CDR3 spans 15 residues. Germline CDR1 reads MNHEY; CDR2 reads SMNVEV (reference sequence). V lost 4 bases to trimming and J lost 4 bases; unmatched junction nucleotides: 6. The CDR3 sequence: CASSSLAESTGELFF. The CDR3 coding sequence is TGTGCCAGCAGTTCTCTAGCGGAGAGCACCGGGGAGCTGTTTTTT.

The chain carries TRBV5-1 and TRBJ1-1; D is uncertain. Germline CDR1 and CDR2: SGHRS and YFSETQ. The V and J ends lost 5 bases and 1 base respectively, with 12 bases between them. The CDR3 spans 14 residues. This CDR3 is CASSTSRQNTEAFF. CDR3 nucleotide sequence: TGCGCCAGCAGTACGAGCCGCCAGAACACTGAAGCTTTCTTT.

The chain employs TRBV4-1 and TRBJ2-7; 9 nucleotides agree with TRBD2. Germline CDR1 reads MGHRA; CDR2 reads YSYEKL. After removal of 0 bases from V and 5 bases from J, the junction contained 11 bases not matched to a gene. CDR3 size: 17 residues. The CDR3 nucleotides read TGCGCCAGCAGCCAAGATTTTGGGCTAGCGGGGACCCACGAGCAGTACTTC. Translation: CASSQDFGLAGTHEQYF.

The chain carries TRBV6-5 and TRBJ1-2; D call uncertain. V gave up 3 bases and J gave up 1 base, with 6 bases separating them. The V gene's germline CDR1 is MNHEY and CDR2 SVGAGI. The CDR3 is 13 residues long. Here the CDR3 reads CASSYDRNYGYTF. CDR3 bases: TGTGCCAGCAGTTATGACCGTAACTATGGCTACACCTTC.

This clone was picked up one time. The chain is built from TRBV7-7 and TRBJ2-1; D gene unclear. Trimming took off 0 bases at V and 2 bases at J, with 5 bases between the two ends. Germline V gives CDR1 SSHAT, CDR2 FNYEAQ (reference sequence). The CDR3 extends over 14 amino acids. The CDR3 coding sequence is TGTGCCAGCAGCTTAGCATCCACCTACAATGAGCAGTTCTTC. Translation gives CASSLASTYNEQFF.

This chain links TRBV25-1 with TRBJ1-4, with unresolved D. This CDR3 contains 15 residues. V lost 3 bases to trimming and J lost 0 bases, with 8 bases between them. Germline values: CDR1 MGHDK, CDR2 SYGVNS. The CDR3 protein is CASSEPGATNEKLFF. CDR3 DNA: TGTGCCAGCAGTGAGCCGGGAGCAACTAATGAAAAACTGTTTTTT.

This sequence joins TRBV14 and TRBJ1-2, with D possibly matching TRBD1 (6 bases). The CDR3 is 15 residues long. V was clipped by 3 bases and J by 7 bases, with 18 bases between them. Looked up from germline, CDR1 is SGHDN and CDR2 is FVKESK. Written as DNA, the CDR3 is TGTGCCAGCAGCCAGAATACAGGGTTGGAGAGTGGCTACACCTTC. Residues: CASSQNTGLESGYTF. Using reference TRBV14 and TRBJ1-2 for the parts outside the CDR3, the full variable domain is EAGVTQFPSHSVIEKGQTVTLRCDPISGHDNLYWYRRVMGKEIKFLLHFVKESKQDESGMPNNRFLAERTGGTYSTLKVQPAELEDSGVYFCASSQNTGLESGYTFGSGTRLTVV.

The V gene is TRBV4-1, the J gene TRBJ2-2; D perhaps matches TRBD2 (5 bases). CDR1 is MGHRA and CDR2 is YSYEKL in the germline V gene. Trimming removed 0 bases at V and 4 bases at J, with 6 bases between. The CDR3 sequence is 14 residues long. The chain's CDR3 is CASSQEAATGELFF. Written as DNA, the CDR3 is TGCGCCAGCAGCCAAGAAGCGGCCACCGGGGAGCTGTTTTTT.

In regard to this clone: Other DNA sequences in the same sample also yield this CDR3. J is TRBJ1-4 and V is TRBV30; perhaps TRBD1 as D (6 bases). The ends were cut back, 8 bases at V and 5 bases at J, with 12 bases in the middle. Germline CDR1 reads GTSNPN; CDR2 reads SVGIG (reference sequence). The CDR3 contains 12 residues. CDR3 in DNA: TGTGCCCGAGGGGGGCTGAATGAAAAACTGTTTTTT. This sequence encodes CARGGLNEKLFF.

This chain uses TRBV11-1 with TRBJ2-1, with 9 bases identical to TRBD2. The germline V gene has CDR1 SGHAT and CDR2 FQDESV (reference sequence). CDR3 length: 17 amino acids. With V trimmed by 1 base and J by 4 bases, 8 bases remained unmatched. CDR3 amino acids: CASSLESSGGPYNEQFF. The CDR3 DNA is TGTGCCAGCAGCTTAGAAAGTAGCGGGGGTCCGTACAATGAGCAGTTCTTC.

This sequence joins TRBV11-3 and TRBJ2-2; TRBD1 agrees at 9 bases. The length of the CDR3 is 16 residues. V trimming: 5 bases; J trimming: 8 bases; junction bases outside the gene matches: 12. The V gene's germline CDR1 is SGHNT and CDR2 YENEEA. CDR3 in amino acids: CASSPGQGKNGGELFF. CDR3 bases: TGTGCCAGCAGCCCGGGACAGGGAAAAAATGGTGGGGAGCTGTTTTTT.

The rearrangement links TRBV19 to TRBJ1-4; TRBD1 is a possible D gene (5 bases). The CDR3 contains 17 residues. V was pared by 4 bases and J by 0 bases, with 15 bases between. CDR1 and CDR2 (germline): LNHDA, SQIVND (reference sequence). The CDR3 DNA is TGTGCCAGTAGTAGGCTCCAGGGAGAAGCAACTAATGAAAAACTGTTTTTT. It translates to CASSRLQGEATNEKLFF.

The chain has TRBV10-3 and TRBJ1-5; D remains unclear. The CDR3 runs 15 residues. Germline CDR1 is ENHRY and CDR2 is SYGVKD. The ends were cut back, 0 bases at V and 9 bases at J, with 15 bases in the middle. CDR3 nucleotides: TGTGCCATCAGTGAGTCGGGTCATAAGTCTCCGCCCCAGCATTTT. As protein: CAISESGHKSPPQHF.

The gene calls are TRBV19 and TRBJ2-7; D may be TRBD1 or TRBD2 (5 bases each). This CDR3 has 13 amino acids. Germline CDR1 reads LNHDA; CDR2 reads SQIVND (reference sequence). Trimming removed 3 bases at V and 2 bases at J, with 8 bases between. CDR3 in DNA: TGTGCCAGTAGTATTTGGGGGACCTACGAGCAGTACTTC. Amino acids: CASSIWGTYEQYF.

The sample holds one count of this clone. The rearrangement joins TRBV10-3 to TRBJ1-4; no definite D call. Germline CDR1 reads ENHRY; CDR2 reads SYGVKD. V was shortened by 2 bases and J by 0 bases, with 7 bases between the two germline ends. The CDR3 is made up of 15 amino acids. Written as DNA, the CDR3 is TGTGCCATCAGTGAGGAACTTGCAACTAATGAAAAACTGTTTTTT. Translating it yields CAISEELATNEKLFF.

This sequence joins TRBV19 and TRBJ1-1, with TRBD1 matching over 11 bases. The J segment lost 4 bases and the V segment lost 2 bases, leaving 12 bases of the junction unmatched. Germline CDR1 and CDR2: LNHDA and SQIVND (reference sequence). CDR3 length: 18 amino acids. CDR3 loop: CASSIYHGQGAGSTEAFF. CDR3 nucleotides: TGTGCCAGTAGTATATACCATGGACAGGGGGCTGGGAGCACTGAAGCTTTCTTT.

CDR3 nucleotide sequence: TGTGCCAGCACTATCGACATACTGGCCTACGAGCAGTACTTC. Its protein is CASTIDILAYEQYF. The chain is built from TRBV6-1 and TRBJ2-7; D gene uncertain. Germline CDR1 MNHNS, CDR2 SASEGT. V lost 7 bases to trimming and J lost 2 bases, with 15 bases between them. The CDR3 has 14 amino acids.